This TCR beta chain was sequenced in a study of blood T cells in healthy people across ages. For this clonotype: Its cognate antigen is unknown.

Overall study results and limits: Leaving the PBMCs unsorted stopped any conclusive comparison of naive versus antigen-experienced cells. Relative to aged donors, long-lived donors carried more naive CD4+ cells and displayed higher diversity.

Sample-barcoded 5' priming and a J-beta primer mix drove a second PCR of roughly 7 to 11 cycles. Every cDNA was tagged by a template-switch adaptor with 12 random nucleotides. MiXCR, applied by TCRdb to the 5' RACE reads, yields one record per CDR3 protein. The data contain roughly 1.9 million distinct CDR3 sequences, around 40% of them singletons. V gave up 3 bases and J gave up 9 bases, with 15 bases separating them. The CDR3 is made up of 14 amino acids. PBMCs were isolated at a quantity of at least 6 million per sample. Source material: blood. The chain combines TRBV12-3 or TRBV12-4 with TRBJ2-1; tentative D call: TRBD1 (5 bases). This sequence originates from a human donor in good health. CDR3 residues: CASSFQGQGFEQFF. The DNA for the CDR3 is TGTGCCAGCAGTTTCCAAGGCCAGGGATTTGAGCAGTTCTTC.